This paragraph reports one TCR delta chain. Being one base from a much bigger clone, this may be a read error. Other nucleotide sequences from this sample produce the same CDR3. The data are from a study of gamma-delta chains in newborns, infants, children. Germline values: CDR1 GEAIGNYY, CDR2 EKD. CDR3 length equals 19 residues. TCRdb reanalysed the reads via CATT. The sample holds 8,600 or so delta-chain clones; 3% to 4% are singletons and the top ten take over 15%. The V call is TRDV2, the J call TRDJ3; 10 bases are a match to TRDD3. The sequenced sample was blood. This clonotype was obtained from a child who was a newborn, infant or young child, either healthy, febrile or measles-vaccinated (not recorded which). CDR3 region: CACDTGGYRSSWDTRQMFF. The CDR3 bases are TGTGCCTGTGACACTGGGGGATACAGAAGCTCCTGGGACACCCGACAGATGTTCTTC.